This T cell receptor beta chain was identified in a study of T cells in tumors after PD-1 blockade (dated by TCRdb to the late 2010s). About the full investigation: Patients were excluded if they had prior checkpoint blockade, use of systemic immunosuppressants, or recent radiotherapy or other anti-cancer therapy within 4 weeks. Patients received pembrolizumab 200 mg every 3 weeks or cemiplimab 350 mg every 2 weeks. While on anti-PD-1 treatment, some of the patients also continued taking daily vismodegib 150 mg. An average of 113,528 TCR templates (range roughly 23,000-270,000) and roughly 34,000 unique clonotypes was obtained for peripheral blood samples. The study performed paired single-cell RNA and TCR sequencing on site-matched tumors from BCC or SCC patients before and after anti-PD-1 therapy. To compare blood and tumor clonotypes, bulk TCR sequencing was performed on around 10 peripheral blood samples from roughly 5 patients. RECIST version 1.1 was used to evaluate clinical response.

V was cut back by 7 bases and J by 8 bases, leaving a gap of 14 bases between them. Sequences LGHNA (CDR1) and YNFKEQ (CDR2) are obtained from the germline V gene. From cysteine to phenylalanine, the CDR3 is 12 amino acids long. The kept DNA is CDR3 alone, 36 bases in frame from the first base. Genomic DNA extracted from tumor biopsies or peripheral blood was used for bulk TCRbeta sequencing, with input ranging from roughly 550 ng to 6,500 ng. Every patient had histologically proven advanced or metastatic basal or squamous cell carcinoma and was a poor candidate for surgical resection. Of the 11 patients in the basal cell carcinoma cohort, several underwent bulk tumor TCR sequencing. Broader findings and caveats from the paper: The source of novel T cell clones was not identified, and lymphoid organs or rare unexpanded clones within the tumor or the tumor periphery could be included among the possible sources. Roughly 41% of TCR clonotypes from the tumor were detected in blood, and certain novel exhausted tumor clones were present in blood collected before treatment, which suggests recruitment from the periphery.

Turning to this clone: Its binding antigen is unknown. Base-call qualities are not available, and no considerably larger clone is one nucleotide away.

Deep TCRbeta sequencing was performed with the immunoSEQ platform. Under the source paper's analysis protocol: For further analysis, only productive rearrangements were exported out of the immunoSEQ Analyzer. Bulk TCRbeta clonotypes were assigned T cell phenotypes by matching to single-cell RNA+TCR-seq clones sharing the same TCRbeta sequence. Using bulk TCR sequencing data, clone enrichment in tumor was calculated by dividing a clone's tumor frequency by the same clone's PBMC frequency. GLIPH was used to group TCRs into specificity groups, clusters of distinct TCRs likely recognizing common antigens via shared CDR3 motifs. TCRdb holds this immuneACCESS table with in-frame rearrangements only. Some clones are missing; in checked studies, unresolved V genes explain under half, and the rest has no known cause. V and J calls and clone size are copied from that table; D and trimming were computed from the DNA. This sample is represented by about 19,000 clones; over 75% of them were singletons. The ten largest clones take up 25% of the sample.

The sample was PBMCs, taken after anti-PD-1 therapy. The receptor comes from a human donor with advanced basal cell or squamous cell carcinoma (not recorded which). The rearranged chain carries TRBV4-2 and TRBJ1-2; confidence is insufficient to name the D gene. The CDR3 here reads CASTHTATGYTF. The nucleotides read TGTGCCAGCACCCATACGGCGACGGGCTACACCTTC.